Described below is a single T cell receptor (beta chain) sequence and its context. The protocol was immunoSEQ multiplex PCR, while the TCRdb copy is restricted to in-frame clones and leaves out a portion. The sample shows 100,000 to 150,000 clones, 85% to 90% of them seen only once. Trimming stripped 6 bases from V and 8 bases from J, with 16 bases between. The CDR3 has 13 residues. CDR1 MNHNY and CDR2 SVGAGI come from the germline V gene (reference sequence). These data belong to a study of T cell responses to AZD1222 COVID-19 vaccine. Second-dose recipients at about 4 or about 12 weeks were treated as one pooled group.

V usage is TRBV6-6 and J usage is TRBJ1-2; weak D call: TRBD1 (5 bases). Sequenced here: peripheral blood, sampled 28 days after the second AZD1222 dose. The sequence derives from an adult who received the AZD1222 COVID-19 vaccine. This CDR3 reads CASSVTGTKGYTF. For the CDR3, the DNA is TGTGCCAGCAGCGTTACCGGGACGAAGGGCTACACCTTC.